This T cell receptor (beta chain) was captured in a study of T cell responses to AZD1222 COVID-19 vaccine. In regard to this clone: Its antigen is not known.

There are 17 residues in the CDR3. Germline V CDR1 and CDR2: MDHEN, SYDVKM. Unmatched junction bases numbered 11, after V lost 1 base and J lost 5 bases. The study's findings and limits: Along spike, vaccine-associated CD4 TCRs were found throughout, with dominance at 160-218 and 743-854. Once two AZD1222 doses were given, Spike-specific TCR breadth and depth went up.

Profiled with immunoSEQ multiplex PCR; TCRdb holds only in-frame clones, not every one. The table has around 130,000 clones, over 75% seen once; the top ten hold about 3%. This clonotype originated in an adult in good health. Sequencing used peripheral blood, obtained on day 0 of AZD1222 vaccination. The rearrangement joins TRBV28 to TRBJ2-1; 7 nucleotides align to TRBD2. CDR3 residues: CASSLFGLAAYNNEQFF. The CDR3 DNA reads as TGTGCCAGCAGTTTATTCGGGCTAGCGGCATATAACAATGAGCAGTTCTTC.